This T cell receptor (beta chain) was identified during a study of blood T cell repertoires in COVID-19 (dated by TCRdb to 2018 to 2020). Looking at the study overall: Samples from collaborators originated in the United States, Italy and Spain and spanned both the acute and convalescent phases of COVID-19. Where HLA class I and class II types were available, the types were taken from metadata supplied by the sample provider, not from assay-based typing. The material from the prospective study consisted of cDNA or gDNA derived from T cells, B-cell-depleted T cells, or PBMCs. The repertoires were released in a freely available public database meant as a resource for research on the immune response to SARS-CoV-2. Sample metadata almost always included a de-identified subject ID, COVID-19 status, age in years and sex. Deeply sampled blood TCRbeta repertoires from subjects exposed to, actively infected with, or recovered from COVID-19 were included in the dataset. The samples were drawn from the first 160 participants of the ongoing ImmuneRACE study and from about 1,200 subjects provided by 6 global collaborators. The study at large found these results: Clinical and demographic metadata were provided uncurated, with the amount varying by source and participant.

The CDR3 starts with the cysteine, ends with the phenylalanine, and has 13 residues. Just the 39-base CDR3 DNA is kept, in frame starting at base 1. V trim: 5 bases; J trim: 8 bases; unmatched bases: 6. The CDR1 and CDR2 encoded by the germline V gene are MDHEN and SYDVKM. Remarks on this clone: Its antigen is currently not known. No base-level quality is on record; no much larger clone is a single base apart.

A second Seattle source provided samples from volunteer blood donors who had recovered from COVID-19. The collaborating institutions used their own protocols to collect whole blood in K2EDTA tubes. For TCRbeta analysis, collaborator samples were shipped as frozen whole blood, as isolated PBMCs, or as DNA extracted from either sample type. TCRbeta CDR3 regions were amplified from genomic DNA by means of the immunoSEQ Assay, a bias-controlled multiplex PCR. The original methods were these. The number of nucleated cells in each sample was estimated from the amplification of reference gene primers within the assay. To quantify the absolute abundance of each unique TCRbeta CDR3 rearrangement, sequence reads were collapsed and filtered. For each sample, productive Simpson clonality was calculated as the square root of Simpson's diversity index across productive rearrangements. The immuneACCESS repertoire file appears here via TCRdb, limited to in-frame rearrangements. These files lack a portion of the clones; in checked studies, under half of the deficit traces to unresolved V genes, and the cause of the others is not known. The V and J calls and clone size were taken over from that table, and D and trimming were inferred from the DNA. The sample includes some 160,000 clones, with about four fifths observed a single time. The ten largest clones capture roughly 13% of the sample.

The sample was peripheral blood. Here the chain combines TRBV28 and TRBJ1-2, with 9 junctional bases fitting TRBD1. The receptor comes from a man between 65 and 80 years old who had recovered from COVID-19. The nucleotides read TGTGCCAGCAGTGGTGGGACAGGGTTAGGCTACACCTTC. This is translated as CASSGGTGLGYTF.